Described below is a single T cell receptor beta chain sequence and its context. Its cognate antigen is unknown. Pooled together were second doses at about 4 or about 12 weeks. The data derive from a study of T cell responses to AZD1222 COVID-19 vaccine. V was clipped by 0 bases and J by 4 bases, with 10 bases between them. The CDR3 has 14 residues. Germline V CDR1 and CDR2: SGDLS, YYNGEE. Study observations and caveats: A mostly white British donor set with more females was recruited, and clonal diversity was possibly underestimated. In the spike-specific TCR repertoire, nearly half reportedly target unmutated variant regions. When two AZD1222 doses had been given, Spike-specific TCR breadth and depth rose.

Libraries were prepared by immunoSEQ multiplex PCR; TCRdb keeps only in-frame clonotypes and omits some of them. Here the sample spans around 80,000 clones, approximately 83% being singletons. The sequenced sample was peripheral blood, obtained 28 days after the second AZD1222 dose. The chain joins TRBV9 to TRBJ2-5, with D maybe TRBD1 (6 bases). The TCR originated in an adult who received the AZD1222 COVID-19 vaccine. The CDR3 bases are TGTGCCAGCAGCGTAGCCACAGGGAGAGAGACCCAGTACTTC. This codes for CASSVATGRETQYF.